This TCR beta chain was documented in a study of blood T cells in healthy people across ages. General study findings and limits: Per million T cells, the diversity of TCR beta decreased roughly linearly as age advanced. It was the long-lived donors that had more naive CD4+ cells and higher diversity than aged donors.

Per sample, at least 6 micrograms of total RNA were extracted. On this clonotype: Its antigen is undetermined.

Germline lookup yields CDR1 SGHAT and CDR2 FQNNGV. V was trimmed by 6 bases and J by 6 bases, leaving 27 bases between them. CDR3 length: 17 residues. Alongside a J-beta primer mix, a sample-barcoded 5' primer served in a second PCR lasting roughly 7 to 12 cycles. Tags on each cDNA molecule came from a template-switch adaptor with 12 random nucleotides. Using its own MiXCR run on the 5' RACE reads, TCRdb lists one record per CDR3 protein. The repertoire holds more than 700,000 distinct CDR3 sequences, with 40% to 65% as singletons. The sequencing input was blood. This chain links TRBV11-2 with TRBJ2-7; D might be TRBD1 or TRBD2, each matching 5 bases. The TCR sequence derives from an elderly man in good health. CDR3 DNA sequence: TGTGCCAGCAGTTTTTCCGCCGGGGCGGTATCCTTCCGCGAGCAGTACTTC. Its protein is CASSFSAGAVSFREQYF. The full variable domain, with the rest looked up from reference TRBV11-2 and TRBJ2-7, is EAGVAQSPRYKIIEKRQSVAFWCNPISGHATLYWYQQILGQGPKLLIQFQNNGVVDDSQLPKDRFSAERLKGVDSTLKIQPAKLEDSAVYLCASSFSAGAVSFREQYFGPGTRLTVT.